The 25 T cell receptor beta chains in this list originate from one sample, sequenced in a study of blood T cell repertoires in COVID-19. Sequenced by immunoSEQ multiplex PCR; TCRdb stores in-frame clones only, minus some. This sample yields hundreds of thousands of clones, of which approximately 90% are seen a single time; approximately 4.5% belongs to the top ten. The specimen sequenced was peripheral blood. These receptors came from a woman between 25 and 40 years old with acute or convalescent COVID-19.

V and J are TRBV4-2 and TRBJ2-5; D possibly corresponds to TRBD1 (6 bases). Trimming shortened V by 1 base and J by 4 bases, and 16 bases separated the two germline ends. This CDR3 region has 16 residues. CDR1 LGHNA and CDR2 YNFKEQ come from the germline V gene. Here the CDR3 reads CASSQVPGAGSETQYF. The DNA for the CDR3 is TGTGCCAGCAGCCAAGTCCCAGGGGCTGGTTCAGAGACCCAGTACTTC.

V and J are TRBV28 and TRBJ2-7; 7 bases agree with TRBD2. J was trimmed by 1 base and V by 7 bases; bases with no gene match: 4. This CDR3 has 13 residues. Germline CDR1 is MDHEN and CDR2 is SYDVKM. The CDR3 bases are TGTGCCAGCACCAACGGGGGGTCCTACGAGCAGTACTTC. Its protein is CASTNGGSYEQYF.

The chain is built from TRBV19 and TRBJ1-1; 12 bases line up with TRBD1. The germline CDR1 and CDR2 sequences are LNHDA and SQIVND (reference sequence). V was clipped by 2 bases and J by 3 bases; unmatched bases: 4. The CDR3 runs 16 residues. The CDR3 region is CASSIRDRGRDTEAFF. For the CDR3, the DNA is TGTGCCAGTAGTATAAGGGACAGGGGGCGCGACACTGAAGCTTTCTTT. Full variable domain (missing parts from reference TRBV19 and TRBJ1-1): DGGITQSPKYLFRKEGQNVTLSCEQNLNHDAMYWYRQDPGQGLRLIYYSQIVNDFQKGDIAEGYSVSREKKESFPLTVTSAQKNPTAFYLCASSIRDRGRDTEAFFGQGTRLTVV.

This sequence joins TRBV2 and TRBJ2-3; weak D call: TRBD2 (6 bases). V dropped 2 bases and J dropped 8 bases, with 14 bases sitting between them. Germline CDR1 SNHLY, CDR2 FYNNEI. CDR3 length: 14 residues. Here the CDR3 DNA reads TGTGCCAGCAGTGAAAACGGGGTGGGGGGTACGCAGTATTTT. Its translation: CASSENGVGGTQYF.

V usage is TRBV24-1 and J usage is TRBJ1-4, with TRBD1 matching over 9 bases. V trimming: 4 bases; J trimming: 2 bases; junction bases outside the gene matches: 4. This CDR3 has 16 residues. Germline loops: CDR1 KGHDR, CDR2 SFDVKD. The chain's CDR3 is CATSEGTGKTNEKLFF. DNA of the CDR3: TGTGCCACCAGTGAGGGGACAGGGAAGACTAATGAAAAACTGTTTTTT.

The CDR3 is CASSDSFRTEAFF. In DNA form, the CDR3 reads TGTGCCAGCAGTGACTCTTTCAGGACTGAAGCTTTCTTT. This chain links TRBV2 with TRBJ1-1; D gene ambiguous. V was clipped by 3 bases and J by 5 bases, with 10 bases between them. Germline loops: CDR1 SNHLY, CDR2 FYNNEI. This CDR3 has 13 residues. Together with reference TRBV2 and TRBJ1-1, the CDR3 gives the full variable domain: EPEVTQTPSHQVTQMGQEVILRCVPISNHLYFYWYRQILGQKVEFLVSFYNNEISEKSEIFDDQFSVERPDGSNFTLKIRSTKLEDSAMYFCASSDSFRTEAFFGQGTRLTVV.

The chain recombines TRBV5-8 with TRBJ2-1; 9 positions match TRBD1. This CDR3 region has 16 residues. CDR1 SGHTS and CDR2 YDEGEE come from the germline V gene. With V trimmed by 0 bases and J by 4 bases, 5 bases remained unmatched. Here the CDR3 DNA reads TGTGCCAGCAGCTTGGGGACAGGGGTCATATACAATGAGCAGTTCTTC. Protein product: CASSLGTGVIYNEQFF.

The chain combines TRBV30 with TRBJ1-6; D is undetermined. The CDR3 contains 15 residues. Germline lookup yields CDR1 GTSNPN and CDR2 SVGIG (reference sequence). Trimming took 2 bases from V and 10 from J, leaving 18 bases between them. The CDR3 reads CAWSPLSEGRSPLHF. Here the CDR3 DNA reads TGTGCCTGGAGTCCACTCTCAGAGGGCAGGTCACCCCTCCACTTT.

This clone was observed a few times. The chain recombines TRBV5-6 with TRBJ2-7; 9 nucleotides agree with TRBD1. The V gene end was trimmed by 4 bases and the J gene end by 1 base; junction bases not matched to a gene: 6. Germline assignment: CDR1 SGHDT and CDR2 YYEEEE. This CDR3 is 15 amino acids long. The DNA of the CDR3 is TGTGCCAGCAGCCAGACAGGGGGACAATCCTACGAGCAGTACTTC. Its translation: CASSQTGGQSYEQYF.

This chain joins TRBV14 and TRBJ2-7, with 11 bases identical to TRBD1. V dropped 0 bases and J dropped 2; count of bases not matched to a gene: 3. The CDR3 has 16 amino acids. CDR1 SGHDN and CDR2 FVKESK come from the germline V gene. CDR3 DNA: TGTGCCAGCAGCCAAGATTGGGGACAGGGGGCCTACGAGCAGTACTTC. It is translated as CASSQDWGQGAYEQYF.

V is TRBV12-3 or TRBV12-4 and J is TRBJ1-6; tentative D call: TRBD1 (5 bases). The V end was cut by 5 bases, the J end by 8 bases, with 7 bases between. The length of the CDR3 is 12 residues. The DNA for the CDR3 is TGTGCCAGCAGTGGACATTATTCACCCCTCCACTTT. As protein: CASSGHYSPLHF.

This clone was seen only a few times. The chain joins TRBV4-2 to TRBJ1-5; TRBD1 agrees at 7 bases. V shed 4 bases and J 7 bases; nucleotides not matched to a gene: 7. This CDR3 has 14 amino acids. Germline V gene sequence: CDR1 LGHNA, CDR2 YNFKEQ. CDR3 nucleotides: TGTGCCAGCAGCCTAGGACAGGCAAGACAGCCCCAGCATTTT. This sequence encodes CASSLGQARQPQHF.

This sequence joins TRBV15 and TRBJ1-2, with a weak D call TRBD1 (6 bases). The CDR3 is 12 residues long. Trimming took 5 bases from V and 5 from J, leaving 9 bases between them. CDR1 LNHNV and CDR2 YYDKDF come from the germline V gene (reference sequence). This chain's CDR3 is CATSGGQYGYTF. CDR3 nucleotide sequence: TGTGCCACCAGCGGAGGACAGTATGGCTACACCTTC.

The J gene is TRBJ2-1, the V gene TRBV24-1; 11 nucleotides line up with TRBD1. The germline CDR1 and CDR2 sequences are KGHDR and SFDVKD. The CDR3 consists of 16 residues. J lost 6 bases, V lost 4 bases, and 7 bases had no gene match. The CDR3: CATSDPGQGDVNEQFF. CDR3 in DNA: TGTGCCACCAGTGACCCGGGACAGGGGGATGTCAATGAGCAGTTCTTC.

V is TRBV18 and J is TRBJ1-4; TRBD1 aligns across 7 bases. CDR3 length: 16 amino acids. The germline V gene has CDR1 KGHSH and CDR2 LQKENI. The V gene end was trimmed by 2 bases and the J gene end by 2 bases; junction bases not matched to a gene: 5. CDR3 in DNA: TGTGCCAGCTCACCAGGACAGGTTGTGACTAATGAAAAACTGTTTTTT. This codes for CASSPGQVVTNEKLFF.

This sequence joins TRBV9 and TRBJ1-1; D may be TRBD1 (5 bases). V lost 3 bases and J lost 6, with 21 bases in between. Germline V gene data show CDR1 as SGDLS and CDR2 as YYNGEE. This CDR3 comprises 16 residues. The CDR3 coding sequence is TGTGCCAGCAGCGGGGTGGGTACAGGTCGGCTCTCTGAAGCTTTCTTT. It yields the protein CASSGVGTGRLSEAFF.

This sequence joins TRBV7-2 and TRBJ1-1; 8 bases are a match to TRBD1. The CDR3 length is 15 residues. Germline V lookup: CDR1 SGHTA, CDR2 FQGNSA. J lost 4 bases, V lost 5 bases, and 9 bases had no gene match. In DNA form, the CDR3 reads TGTGCCAGCAGCCCTCGACAGGGGTCGGGCACTGAAGCTTTCTTT. It translates to CASSPRQGSGTEAFF.

J is TRBJ2-3 and V is TRBV10-1, with TRBD1 matching 9 bases. Germline V gene lookup returns CDR1 WNHNN and CDR2 SYGVQD (reference sequence). V dropped 7 bases and J dropped 4; count of bases not matched to a gene: 9. This CDR3 is 15 amino acids long. In nucleotides, the CDR3 is TGCGCCAGCACCACTCCAGACAGGGGGGCAGATACGCAGTATTTT. It translates to CASTTPDRGADTQYF.

The V call is TRBV19, the J call TRBJ2-7; 10 bases agree with TRBD2. The CDR3 runs 15 residues. Germline CDR1 reads LNHDA; CDR2 reads SQIVND (reference sequence). V was clipped by 3 bases and J by 4 bases; unmatched bases: 6. CDR3 loop: CASSMLAGGPYEQYF. The CDR3 DNA reads TGTGCCAGTAGTATGTTAGCGGGGGGCCCTTACGAGCAGTACTTC.

The chain uses TRBV30 and TRBJ1-2; 10 bases line up with TRBD1. The CDR3 has 16 residues. V lost 3 bases, J lost 7 bases, and 14 bases stayed unmatched. Germline values: CDR1 GTSNPN, CDR2 SVGIG (reference sequence). The CDR3 here is CAWSRQGASVRGGYTF. Written as DNA, the CDR3 is TGTGCCTGGAGCCGACAGGGGGCGTCGGTCCGTGGTGGCTACACCTTC.

The chain couples TRBV2 to TRBJ2-7, with D unresolved. The germline V gene encodes CDR1 SNHLY and CDR2 FYNNEI. The V end was cut by 0 bases, the J end by 5 bases, with 11 bases between. The CDR3 has 14 residues. DNA for the CDR3: TGTGCCAGCAGTGAAGCCCGTACATCTGACGAGCAGTACTTC. Translated, it gives CASSEARTSDEQYF.

The chain joins TRBV7-9 to TRBJ2-1, with 8 bases identical to TRBD2. J lost 10 bases, V lost 5 bases, and 10 bases had no gene match. This CDR3 is built from 14 residues. In germline, CDR1 is SEHNR, CDR2 FQNEAQ (reference sequence). The chain's CDR3 is CASSPGGIAGEQFF. CDR3 DNA sequence: TGTGCCAGCAGCCCCGGAGGAATAGCGGGGGAGCAGTTCTTC.

The gene calls are TRBV15 and TRBJ2-5; TRBD1 is a possible D gene (6 bases). The V gene lost 0 bases and the J gene lost 0 bases, with 11 bases spanning the gap. Germline CDR1 reads LNHNV; CDR2 reads YYDKDF (reference sequence). The CDR3 is 16 amino acids. The CDR3 DNA sequence: TGTGCCACCAGCAGAGAACCTCGGACAGACCAAGAGACCCAGTACTTC. Translation gives CATSREPRTDQETQYF.

The chain has TRBV20-1 and TRBJ1-2, with D possibly TRBD1 on 5 matching bases. This CDR3 has 10 residues. Germline assignment: CDR1 DFQATT and CDR2 SNEGSKA (reference sequence). V lost 4 bases and J 7 bases, leaving 7 bases between the germline ends. The CDR3 coding sequence is TGCAGTGCTAATAGGGGTGGCTACACCTTC. It encodes CSANRGGYTF.

The J gene is TRBJ2-7, the V gene TRBV14; possibly TRBD1 for D (5 bases). Germline V gene lookup returns CDR1 SGHDN and CDR2 FVKESK. The CDR3 contains 14 residues. V was cut by 3 bases and J by 9 bases, with 18 bases left in between. CDR3 coding DNA: TGTGCCAGCAGCCAGCCCCAGGGCCCTGGTGGGCAGTACTTC. Translation gives CASSQPQGPGGQYF. Full variable domain (rest looked up from reference TRBV14 and TRBJ2-7): EAGVTQFPSHSVIEKGQTVTLRCDPISGHDNLYWYRRVMGKEIKFLLHFVKESKQDESGMPNNRFLAERTGGTYSTLKVQPAELEDSGVYFCASSQPQGPGGQYFGPGTRLTVT.